Described below is a single T cell receptor beta chain sequence and its context. The antigen remains unidentified. Germline CDR1 reads KGHDR; CDR2 reads SFDVKD. This CDR3 spans 16 amino acids. The V gene lost 2 bases and the J gene lost 0 bases, with 10 bases spanning the gap. A sample-barcoded 5' primer and a J-beta primer mix were used in a second PCR of roughly 6 to 11 cycles. Template switching added a 12-random-nucleotide identifier to every cDNA molecule. TCRdb re-analysed the 5' RACE reads in MiXCR, keeping a single row per CDR3 protein. Of about 1.5 million distinct CDR3 sequences listed, 40% to 45% were seen once; the top ten hold about 4.1%. This sample was taken from a study of blood T cells in healthy people across ages. Every donor contributed roughly 11 milliliters of peripheral blood by blood draw. Overall study findings and caveats: Diversity of TCR beta correlated strongly with naive T cell percentage.

Input material: blood. The chain links TRBV24-1 to TRBJ2-1; unclear D gene. This TCR was sampled from a woman under 30 in good health. CDR3 region: CATSDSWDTSYNEQFF. The CDR3 DNA follows: TGTGCCACCAGTGATTCCTGGGATACCTCCTACAATGAGCAGTTCTTC.